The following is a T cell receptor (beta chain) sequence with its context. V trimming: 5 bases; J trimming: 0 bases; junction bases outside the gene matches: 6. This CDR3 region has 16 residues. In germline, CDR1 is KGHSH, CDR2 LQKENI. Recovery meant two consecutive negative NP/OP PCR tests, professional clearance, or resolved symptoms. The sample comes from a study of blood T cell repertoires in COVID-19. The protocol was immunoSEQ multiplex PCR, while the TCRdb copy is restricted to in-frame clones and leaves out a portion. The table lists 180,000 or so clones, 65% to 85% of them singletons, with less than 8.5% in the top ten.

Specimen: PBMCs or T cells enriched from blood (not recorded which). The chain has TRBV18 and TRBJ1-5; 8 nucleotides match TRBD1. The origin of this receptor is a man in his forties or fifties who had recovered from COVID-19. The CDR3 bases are TGTGCCAGCTCAGCACGGACAGGGTTTAGCAATCAGCCCCAGCATTTT. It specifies CASSARTGFSNQPQHF. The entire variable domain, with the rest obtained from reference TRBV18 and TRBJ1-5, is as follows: NAGVMQNPRHLVRRRGQEARLRCSPMKGHSHVYWYRQLPEEGLKFMVYLQKENIIDESGMPKERFSAEFPKEGPSILRIQQVVRGDSAAYFCASSARTGFSNQPQHFGDGTRLSIL.